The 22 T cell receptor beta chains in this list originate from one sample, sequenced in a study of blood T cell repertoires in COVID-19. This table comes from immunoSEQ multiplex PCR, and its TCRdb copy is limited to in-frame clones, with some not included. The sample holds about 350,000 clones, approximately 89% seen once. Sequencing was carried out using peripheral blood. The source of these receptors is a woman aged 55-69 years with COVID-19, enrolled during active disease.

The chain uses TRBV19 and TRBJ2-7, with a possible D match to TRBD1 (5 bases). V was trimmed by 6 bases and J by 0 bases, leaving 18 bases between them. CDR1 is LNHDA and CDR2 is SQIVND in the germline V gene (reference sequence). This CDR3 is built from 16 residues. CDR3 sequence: CASSPSAGRSSYEQYF. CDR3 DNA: TGTGCCAGTAGCCCCAGTGCAGGGCGTAGCTCCTACGAGCAGTACTTC.

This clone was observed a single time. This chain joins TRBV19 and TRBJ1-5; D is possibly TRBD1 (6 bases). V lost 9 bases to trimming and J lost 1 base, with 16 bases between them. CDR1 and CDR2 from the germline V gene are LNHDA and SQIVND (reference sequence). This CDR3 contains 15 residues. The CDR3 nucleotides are TGTGCCAGCAAACAGGACAGAACCAGCAATCAGCCCCAGCATTTT. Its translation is CASKQDRTSNQPQHF. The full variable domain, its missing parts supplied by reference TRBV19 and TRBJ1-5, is DGGITQSPKYLFRKEGQNVTLSCEQNLNHDAMYWYRQDPGQGLRLIYYSQIVNDFQKGDIAEGYSVSREKKESFPLTVTSAQKNPTAFYLCASKQDRTSNQPQHFGDGTRLSIL.

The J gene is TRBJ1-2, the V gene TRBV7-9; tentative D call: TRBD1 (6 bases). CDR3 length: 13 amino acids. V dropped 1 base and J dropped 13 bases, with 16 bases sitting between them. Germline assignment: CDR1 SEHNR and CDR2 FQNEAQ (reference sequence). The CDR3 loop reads CASSLGDRPQVTF. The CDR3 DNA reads TGTGCCAGCAGCTTAGGTGACAGGCCTCAGGTCACCTTC. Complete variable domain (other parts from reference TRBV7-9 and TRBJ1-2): DTGVSQNPRHKITKRGQNVTFRCDPISEHNRLYWYRQTLGQGPEFLTYFQNEAQLEKSRLLSDRFSAERPKGSFSTLEIQRTEQGDSAMYLCASSLGDRPQVTFGSGTRLTVV.

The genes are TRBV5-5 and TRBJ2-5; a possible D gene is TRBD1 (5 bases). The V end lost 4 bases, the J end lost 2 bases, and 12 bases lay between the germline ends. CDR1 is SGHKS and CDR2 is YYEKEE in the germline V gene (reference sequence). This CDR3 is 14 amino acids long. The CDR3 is CASSLTALQETQYF. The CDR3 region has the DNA TGTGCCAGCAGCCTGACAGCGCTACAAGAGACCCAGTACTTC.

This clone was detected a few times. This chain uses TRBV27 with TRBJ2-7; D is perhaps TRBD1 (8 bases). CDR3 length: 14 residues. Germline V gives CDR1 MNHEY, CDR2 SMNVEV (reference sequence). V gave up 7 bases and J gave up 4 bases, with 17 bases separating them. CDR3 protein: CASTDRGGRYEQYF. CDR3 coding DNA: TGTGCCAGCACCGACAGGGGAGGGAGGTACGAGCAGTACTTC.

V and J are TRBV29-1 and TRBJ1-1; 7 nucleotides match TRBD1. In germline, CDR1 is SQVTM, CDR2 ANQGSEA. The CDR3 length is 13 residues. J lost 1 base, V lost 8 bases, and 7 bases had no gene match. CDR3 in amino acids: CSLTQGTNTEAFF. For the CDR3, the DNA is TGCAGCCTCACACAGGGGACGAACACTGAAGCTTTCTTT. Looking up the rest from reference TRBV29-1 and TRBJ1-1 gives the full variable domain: SAVISQKPSRDICQRGTSLTIQCQVDSQVTMMFWYRQQPGQSLTLIATANQGSEATYESGFVIDKFPISRPNLTFSTLTVSNMSPEDSSIYLCSLTQGTNTEAFFGQGTRLTVV.

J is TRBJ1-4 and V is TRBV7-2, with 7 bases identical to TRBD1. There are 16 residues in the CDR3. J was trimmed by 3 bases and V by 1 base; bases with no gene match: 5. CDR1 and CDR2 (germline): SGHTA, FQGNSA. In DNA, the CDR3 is TGTGCCAGCAGCTTAGAGGGGGCTGGGTCTAATGAAAAACTGTTTTTT. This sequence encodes CASSLEGAGSNEKLFF.

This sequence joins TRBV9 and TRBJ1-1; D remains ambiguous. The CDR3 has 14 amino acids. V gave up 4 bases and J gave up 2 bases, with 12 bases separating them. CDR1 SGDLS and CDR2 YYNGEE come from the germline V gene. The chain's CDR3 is CASSYLSSNTEAFF. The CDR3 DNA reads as TGTGCCAGCAGCTACTTGAGTAGTAACACTGAAGCTTTCTTT.

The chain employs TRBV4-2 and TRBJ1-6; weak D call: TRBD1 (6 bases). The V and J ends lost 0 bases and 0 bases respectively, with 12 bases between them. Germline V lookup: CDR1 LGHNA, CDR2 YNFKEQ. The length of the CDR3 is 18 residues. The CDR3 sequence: CASSQDRGAYSYNSPLHF. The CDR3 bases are TGTGCCAGCAGCCAAGATCGGGGGGCGTACTCCTATAATTCACCCCTCCACTTT.

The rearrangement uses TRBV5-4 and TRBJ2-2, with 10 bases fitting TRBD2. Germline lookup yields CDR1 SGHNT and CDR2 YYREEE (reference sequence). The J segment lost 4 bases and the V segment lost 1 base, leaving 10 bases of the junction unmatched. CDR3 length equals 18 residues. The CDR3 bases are TGTGCCAGCAGCTTGTATAAGCGGGGGGGCCGGGTCACCGGGGAGCTGTTTTTT. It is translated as CASSLYKRGGRVTGELFF.

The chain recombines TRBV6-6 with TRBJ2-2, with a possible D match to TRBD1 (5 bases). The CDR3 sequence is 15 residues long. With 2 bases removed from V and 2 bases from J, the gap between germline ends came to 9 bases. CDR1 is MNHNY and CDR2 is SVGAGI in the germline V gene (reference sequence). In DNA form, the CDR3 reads TGTGCCAGCAGTTACGGTCAGGGAAACACCGGGGAGCTGTTTTTT. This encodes CASSYGQGNTGELFF.

CDR3 nucleotide sequence: TGTGCCAGCTCACCACCGGGCAGGGCTGGCTACACCTTC. Translation: CASSPPGRAGYTF. The chain couples TRBV18 to TRBJ1-2; a possible D gene is TRBD1 (5 bases). This CDR3 contains 13 residues. Germline assignment: CDR1 KGHSH and CDR2 LQKENI. V lost 0 bases and J lost 7, with 9 bases in between.

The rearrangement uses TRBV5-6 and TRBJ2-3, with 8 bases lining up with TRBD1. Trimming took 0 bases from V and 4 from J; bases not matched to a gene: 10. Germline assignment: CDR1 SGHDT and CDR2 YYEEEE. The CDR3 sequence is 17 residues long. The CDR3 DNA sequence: TGTGCCAGCAGCTTGGAACAGGGGGAATTTGGGGCAGATACGCAGTATTTT. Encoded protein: CASSLEQGEFGADTQYF.

In DNA form, the CDR3 reads TGTGCCAGCAGTGTTTCTAGCCAGAGCTCCTACAATGAGCAGTTCTTC. It is translated as CASSVSSQSSYNEQFF. J is TRBJ2-1 and V is TRBV6-4; a possible D gene is TRBD2 (5 bases). The germline V and J ends were trimmed by 4 bases and 0 bases, with 13 bases remaining between them. Germline V gene sequence: CDR1 MRHNA, CDR2 SNTAGT. This CDR3 has 16 residues.

CDR3 region: CASSLALTSGGTDTQYF. For the CDR3, the DNA is TGCGCCAGCAGCTTGGCCTTAACTAGCGGGGGCACAGATACGCAGTATTTT. The rearrangement joins TRBV5-1 to TRBJ2-3; 10 positions match TRBD2. The CDR3 loop spans 17 amino acids. V lost 0 bases, J lost 1 base, and 5 bases stayed unmatched. Germline CDR1 SGHRS, CDR2 YFSETQ.

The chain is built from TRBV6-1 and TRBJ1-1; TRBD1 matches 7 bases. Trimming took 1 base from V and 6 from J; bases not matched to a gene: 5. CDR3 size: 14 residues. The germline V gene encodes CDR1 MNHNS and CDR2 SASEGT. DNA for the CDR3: TGTGCCAGCAGTGAAGGATGGACAGGCGCTGAAGCTTTCTTT. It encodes CASSEGWTGAEAFF.

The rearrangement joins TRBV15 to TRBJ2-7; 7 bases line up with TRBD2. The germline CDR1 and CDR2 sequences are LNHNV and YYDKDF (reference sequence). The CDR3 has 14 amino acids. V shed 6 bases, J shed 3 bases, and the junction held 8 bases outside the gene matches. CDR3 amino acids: CATRGGRGDYEQYF. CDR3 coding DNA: TGTGCCACCAGGGGAGGGCGGGGAGACTACGAGCAGTACTTC.

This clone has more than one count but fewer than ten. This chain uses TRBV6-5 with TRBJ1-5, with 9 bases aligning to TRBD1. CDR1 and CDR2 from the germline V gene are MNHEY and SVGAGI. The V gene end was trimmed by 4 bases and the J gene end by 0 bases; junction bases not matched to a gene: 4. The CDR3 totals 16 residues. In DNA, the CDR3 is TGTGCCAGCAGTTGGTCACAGGGGGCTAGCAATCAGCCCCAGCATTTT. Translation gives CASSWSQGASNQPQHF.

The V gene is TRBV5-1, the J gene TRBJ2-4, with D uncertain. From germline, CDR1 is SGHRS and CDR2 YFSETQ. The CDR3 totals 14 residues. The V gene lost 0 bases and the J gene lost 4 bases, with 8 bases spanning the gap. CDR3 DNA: TGCGCCAGCAGCTTGGCTACAGAAAAAAACATTCAGTACTTC. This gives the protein CASSLATEKNIQYF.

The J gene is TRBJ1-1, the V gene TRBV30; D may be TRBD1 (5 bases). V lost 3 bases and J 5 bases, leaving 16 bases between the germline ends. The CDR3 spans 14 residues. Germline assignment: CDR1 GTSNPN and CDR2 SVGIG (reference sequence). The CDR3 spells CAWRWAGKRTEAFF. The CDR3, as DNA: TGTGCCTGGAGGTGGGCAGGGAAGAGAACTGAAGCTTTCTTT.

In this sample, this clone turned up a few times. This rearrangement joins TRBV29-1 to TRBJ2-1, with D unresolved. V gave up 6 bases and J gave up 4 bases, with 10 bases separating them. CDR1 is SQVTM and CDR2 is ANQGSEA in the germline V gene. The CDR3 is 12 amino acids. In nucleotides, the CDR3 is TGCAGCGTGGCGAACGGGTACAATGAGCAGTTCTTC. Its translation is CSVANGYNEQFF.

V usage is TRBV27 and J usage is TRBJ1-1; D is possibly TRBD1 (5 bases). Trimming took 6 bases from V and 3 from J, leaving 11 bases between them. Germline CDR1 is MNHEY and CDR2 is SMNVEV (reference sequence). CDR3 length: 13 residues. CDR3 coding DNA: TGTGCCAGCAGCAAGGGGTTGGACACTGAAGCTTTCTTT. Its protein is CASSKGLDTEAFF.